The subject of this entry is one TCR beta chain. Investigators performed immunoSEQ version v3.0 at survey level. Clones were read by immunoSEQ multiplex PCR, and TCRdb kept only the in-frame ones, dropping some. The table includes roughly 17,000 clones, 80% to 90% detected once. The sample originates from a study of long-term antiretroviral therapy in people with HIV. The clonotype originates from a woman between 40 and 50 years old with HIV. The sample was unsorted PBMCs, taken 0.5 years after starting antiretroviral therapy.

The CDR3 bases are TGTGCCAGCAGCCAAACAGGGGTCAATGAAGCTTTCTTT. Translation: CASSQTGVNEAFF. The V call is TRBV11-3, the J call TRBJ1-1; TRBD1 aligns across 7 bases. This CDR3 is 13 amino acids long. Germline V gene sequence: CDR1 SGHNT, CDR2 YENEEA. V was pared by 5 bases and J by 7 bases, with 7 bases of the junction left unmatched.